Reported below is one T cell receptor (beta chain). Assay: immunoSEQ multiplex PCR; the TCRdb copy retains only in-frame clones and omits some. This sample has about 62,000 clones, with more than 70% found just once. V dropped 6 bases and J dropped 5; count of bases not matched to a gene: 12. Germline V lookup: CDR1 SQVTM, CDR2 ANQGSEA. The CDR3 is 14 residues long. Patients had chemo-refractory metastatic non-small-cell lung cancer and received focal radiation plus CTLA-4 blockade that used ipilimumab. These data are taken from a study of radiotherapy plus CTLA-4 blockade in lung cancer. This TCR was sampled from a human donor with non-small cell lung cancer who had a complete response to radiotherapy plus ipilimumab. The chain links TRBV29-1 to TRBJ1-2, with TRBD1 matching 7 bases. The sequencing here drew on peripheral blood, taken from a patient treated with radiotherapy plus ipilimumab. The CDR3 sequence: CSVLTGSDRYGYTF. Here the CDR3 DNA reads TGCAGCGTCCTGACAGGGTCCGATAGGTATGGCTACACCTTC. Full variable domain (outside the CDR3, taken from reference TRBV29-1 and TRBJ1-2): SAVISQKPSRDICQRGTSLTIQCQVDSQVTMMFWYRQQPGQSLTLIATANQGSEATYESGFVIDKFPISRPNLTFSTLTVSNMSPEDSSIYLCSVLTGSDRYGYTFGSGTRLTVV.